One T cell receptor beta chain is described in this entry. The antigen is undetermined. The entry originates in a study of graft-versus-host responses after intestinal transplantation. About the research overall: Every recipient underwent anti-thymocyte globulin induction, then tacrolimus and steroids for two to four years. Whole-study findings and limits: Present in recipient marrow, GvH clones included some that appeared first in ileum or blood. Early post-transplant falls in HvG clones accompanied the peak levels of circulating GvH clones. Individuals who had graft-donor T cell macrochimerism had allografts that showed high graft-versus-host to host-versus-graft clonal ratios.

Deletions cut 2 bases from V and 6 bases from J, with 15 bases between. Germline V gene sequence: CDR1 SGHTS, CDR2 YDEGEE. There are 15 residues in the CDR3. Data came from immunoSEQ multiplex PCR; TCRdb stores just in-frame clones and leaves some out. The repertoire holds over 80,000 clones, with 91% as singletons. This clonotype was sampled from a human donor who was the organ donor for an intestinal transplant. The V and J genes are TRBV5-8 and TRBJ1-5; D uncertain. The input for sequencing was unstimulated CD4+ T cells sorted from spleen or lymph node cells, taken before transplant. For the CDR3, the DNA is TGTGCCAGCAGCTTCAGGAGAAAGGGAGGTCAGCCCCAGCATTTT. Its protein is CASSFRRKGGQPQHF.